This T cell receptor (beta chain) was sequenced for a study of siplizumab effects on memory and regulatory T cells. The CDR3 is made up of 14 amino acids. The germline V gene has CDR1 SGHRS and CDR2 YFSETQ. With V trimmed by 4 bases and J by 3 bases, 2 bases remained unmatched. This table comes from immunoSEQ multiplex PCR, and its TCRdb copy is limited to in-frame clones, with some not included. The data show about 26,000 clones, roughly 82% seen once. The rearrangement links TRBV5-1 to TRBJ2-5, with TRBD2 matching over 11 bases. Sample: memory CD4+ T cells sorted from blood. This receptor was identified in a human donor in good health. Here the CDR3 reads CASSPTSGKETQYF. The CDR3 region has the DNA TGCGCCAGCAGCCCGACTAGCGGGAAAGAGACCCAGTACTTC.